A single TCR beta chain is shown here with its context. Its target is unknown. This sample was taken from a study of graft-versus-host responses after intestinal transplantation. General study points: Allografts carried high graft-versus-host to host-versus-graft clonal ratios in patients having graft-donor T cell macrochimerism. Early declines in HvG clones that occurred post-transplant were associated with peak circulating GvH clone levels.

Sequencing used immunoSEQ multiplex PCR; TCRdb keeps in-frame clones, though not all of them. Here the sample spans approximately 3,200 clones, approximately 94% being singletons. This CDR3 spans 16 amino acids. Trimming removed 0 bases at V and 1 base at J, with 11 bases between. The V gene's germline CDR1 is SGHKS and CDR2 YYEKEE (reference sequence). This clonotype was obtained from a human patient who received an intestinal transplant, so some T cells may come from the graft donor. The V call is TRBV5-5, the J call TRBJ2-1; D is ambiguous. The sequencing here drew on bone marrow, taken less than 400 days after transplant. The CDR3 sequence: CASSLDLGSSYNEQFF. The CDR3 DNA sequence: TGTGCCAGCAGCTTGGATCTAGGGTCTTCCTACAATGAGCAGTTCTTC.